The clone carrying this TCR beta chain has a count of ten or more. Time point noted: patch test 1, 2 weeks after DPC sensitization. Treatment described: therapeutic diphenylcyclopropenone sensitization with weekly scalp DPC. TCRdb independently ran MiXCR on the RACE reads; one entry per CDR3 protein. The profile shows 180,000 or so distinct CDR3 sequences, roughly 14% of them singletons. This sample stems from a study of human T cells and chemical hapten exposure. Germline-derived CDR1 and CDR2 are MNHEY and SVGAGI. V dropped 6 bases and J dropped 3; count of bases not matched to a gene: 16. This CDR3 region has 17 residues.

The source is a woman aged 30 to 39 with alopecia areata. Some clones in this sample may be carry-over from other donors' samples. This material consisted of whole blood, taken in connection with sensitization to the hapten diphenylcyclopropenone (DPC). The chain joins TRBV6-5 to TRBJ1-2; 7 bases align to TRBD1. The CDR3: CASSRQPGGPPYYGYTF. For the CDR3, the DNA is TGTGCCAGCAGCCGTCAACCAGGGGGGCCTCCTTACTATGGCTACACCTTC.